In its sample, the clone carrying this TCR beta chain was seen a few times. The same CDR3 can be traced to other DNA sequences in this sample. These data belong to a study of cytomegalovirus exposure and HLA in healthy donors. PCR primers comprised 60 Vbeta and 13 Jbeta primers. Measured with immunoSEQ multiplex PCR; TCRdb has only the in-frame clones, and not every one. This table holds roughly 150,000 clones, approximately 88% found once. The V and J ends lost 0 bases and 4 bases respectively, with 7 bases between them. Per the germline V gene, CDR1 is SGHRS and CDR2 is YFSETQ. The CDR3 runs 14 residues.

V usage is TRBV5-1 and J usage is TRBJ2-2; D remains ambiguous. Specimen: PBMCs. This clonotype was sampled from a woman aged 18 to 35 in good health and CMV-seronegative. The chain's CDR3 is CASSLEAVTGELFF. DNA for the CDR3: TGCGCCAGCAGCTTGGAGGCGGTCACCGGGGAGCTGTTTTTT.